This record concerns one T cell receptor beta chain sequence. This clonotype was detected only a few times. There is no known antigen for this receptor. No clone much larger than this one lies a single base away; base qualities are absent. This sample is drawn from a study of T cells after yellow fever vaccination (dated by TCRdb to between 2018 and 2020). Turning to the overall study: Libraries from fractions with low cell numbers were prepared with the SMART-Seq v4 Ultra Low Input RNA kit. To follow T-cell clones before and after primary and booster YFV17D yellow fever vaccination, bulk TCR alpha and beta repertoires were sequenced over time. Two healthy male donors made up the cohort, one aged 18 to 30 years and the other aged 30 to 40 years. Blood was collected at multiple timepoints before and after primary and secondary immunization, and bulk PBMC replicates and cell subsets were isolated.

TCR cDNA was synthesized by 5'RACE template switching, which introduced a universal primer site and unique molecular identifiers. Priming of cDNA synthesis was performed from both the TCR alpha and TCR beta constant segments. Libraries were amplified in two PCR steps, with sample barcodes and sequencing adapters added in the second step. Libraries were sequenced on Illumina HiSeq 2500 (2x100 bp) or NovaSeq (2x150 bp). Concerning the study's data processing: Demultiplexing of reads and collapsing into UMI consensus sequences were performed with MIGEC, and V(D)J alignment was carried out with MiXCR. Clonotypes responding to the vaccine were identified with edgeR on replicate PBMC samples, with the criteria of FDR below 0.01 and a log2 fold change above 5 up to day 15. Each bulk clonotype received a CD4 or CD8 identity based on whether the sequenced CD4 or CD8 repertoire contained that clonotype at higher abundance. TCRdb reprocessing: public reads trimmed at Q25 with fastp, clones called with MiXCR, in-frame beta chains kept. Each entry merges the rows of one CDR3 protein and shows their most common DNA and genes. TCRdb, rather than the study authors, made the V and J calls. Recorded for this sample are under 550,000 distinct CDR3 sequences; 21% of them occurred a single time. The ten largest make up approximately 16% of the sample.

From the germline V gene, CDR1 is MDHEN and CDR2 is SYDVKM. From its cysteine to its phenylalanine, the CDR3 spans 15 amino acids. The sequence is cut down to CDR3 DNA, 45 bases in frame from base 1. V drops 8 bases and J drops 4 bases, leaving 18 bases in between. Beyond this particular receptor, the publication reports: Most clones expanded after primary vaccination were re-detected after the booster (96% of CD4 and 88% of CD8), suggesting broad memory maintenance. Only two donors were included in the study, so the extent to which the findings can be generalized is limited. A small share of clonotypes was detected in both CD4 and CD8 compartments, with the overlap likely arising from convergent recombination. FACS-sorted repertoires could contain abundant contaminating clonotypes from the bulk population, so computational filtering was required. The secondary T-cell response was found to be weaker but faster than the primary response, with a peak reached on day 5 rather than on day 15.

The meaning of the sample's treatment or condition label: live attenuated yellow fever vaccine strain. At each blood-draw timepoint, two biological replicates of bulk PBMCs were collected. PBMCs were isolated from peripheral blood using a standard Ficoll-Paque protocol. TriZol was used to extract RNA from bulk PBMCs, from CD4 and CD8 fractions, and from dextramer-positive and dextramer-negative fractions. The rearrangement combines TRBV28 with TRBJ2-4; the D gene is unclear. This TCR derives from a man younger than 35 who received the YFV17D yellow fever vaccine. The sequenced sample was PBMCs, obtained approximately 22 days after the first yellow fever vaccination. The DNA is as follows: TGTGCCAGCGTGGCCGCCGGGCCACCGAAAAACATTCAGTACTTC. This gives the protein CASVAAGPPKNIQYF.